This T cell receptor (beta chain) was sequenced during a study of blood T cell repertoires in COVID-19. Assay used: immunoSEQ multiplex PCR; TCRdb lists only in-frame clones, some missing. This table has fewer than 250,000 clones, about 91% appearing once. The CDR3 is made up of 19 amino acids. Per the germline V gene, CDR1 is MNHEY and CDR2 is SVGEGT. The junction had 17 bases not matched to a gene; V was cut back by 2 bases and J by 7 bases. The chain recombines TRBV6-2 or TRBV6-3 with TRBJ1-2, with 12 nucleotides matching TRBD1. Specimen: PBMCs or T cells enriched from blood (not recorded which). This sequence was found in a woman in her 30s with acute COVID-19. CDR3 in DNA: TGTGCCAGCAGTTACACCGACCAAGTACCGGGACAGGGGGCGTTTGGCTACACCTTC. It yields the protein CASSYTDQVPGQGAFGYTF.